Listed below are T cell receptor beta chains from one sample, sequenced in a study of blood T cell repertoires in COVID-19. Repertoires were generated with immunoSEQ multiplex PCR, while TCRdb's copy carries only in-frame clones and drops some. The sample lists about 460,000 clones, more than 85% occurring once. The sequencing input was PBMCs or T cells enriched from blood (not recorded which). Every receptor here comes from a woman in her sixties who had recovered from COVID-19. Each CDR3 is given with its conserved first and last residue. A D gene is named only where the DNA matches it firmly. Expanded clones are given a class, and other clones once, few, many or no size at all.

J gene,D gene,clone size,V gene,CDR3 protein,CDR3 DNA
TRBJ2-3,NA,NA,TRBV5-1,CASSSAGTGSTDTQYF,TGCGCCAGCAGCTCTGCCGGGACTGGCTCCACAGATACGCAGTATTTT
TRBJ2-3,NA,NA,TRBV15,CATSTRLRGDTDTQYF,TGTGCCACCAGCACCAGGCTCCGCGGGGACACAGATACGCAGTATTTT
TRBJ2-1,NA,NA,TRBV6-5,CASSYGGARRNEQFF,TGTGCCAGCAGTTACGGAGGGGCCAGGCGAAATGAGCAGTTCTTC
TRBJ2-2,NA,few,TRBV5-1,CASSPWASTGELFF,TGCGCCAGCAGCCCCTGGGCGAGCACCGGGGAGCTGTTTTTT
TRBJ2-7,NA,NA,TRBV7-8,CASSLVAQSYEQYF,TGTGCCAGCAGCTTAGTGGCTCAGTCCTACGAGCAGTACTTC
TRBJ2-1,NA,NA,TRBV5-1,CASSLHGANEQFF,TGCGCCAGCAGCTTGCATGGGGCCAATGAGCAGTTCTTC
TRBJ1-5,NA,NA,TRBV19,CASSTGPYSNQPQHF,TGTGCCAGTAGTACCGGTCCGTATAGCAATCAGCCCCAGCATTTT
TRBJ2-7,NA,NA,TRBV7-2,CASSQGPTRGEQYF,TGTGCCAGCAGCCAGGGTCCAACAAGGGGCGAGCAGTACTTC
TRBJ1-4,NA,NA,TRBV2,CASRATPGSNEKLFF,TGTGCCAGCAGGGCGACTCCGGGGTCTAATGAAAAACTGTTTTTT
TRBJ2-7,TRBD2,NA,TRBV19,CASSTRGGPSYEQYF,TGTGCCAGTAGTACACGGGGGGGTCCCTCCTACGAGCAGTACTTC